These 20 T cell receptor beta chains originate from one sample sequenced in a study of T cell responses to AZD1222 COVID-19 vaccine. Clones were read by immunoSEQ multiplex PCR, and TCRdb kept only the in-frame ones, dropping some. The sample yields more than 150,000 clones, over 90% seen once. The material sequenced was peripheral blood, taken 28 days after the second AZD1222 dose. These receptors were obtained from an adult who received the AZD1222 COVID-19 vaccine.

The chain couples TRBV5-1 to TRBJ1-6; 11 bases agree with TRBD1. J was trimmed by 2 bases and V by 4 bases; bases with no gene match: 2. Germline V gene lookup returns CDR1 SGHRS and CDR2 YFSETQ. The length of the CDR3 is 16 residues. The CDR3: CASSGGQGAYNSPLHF. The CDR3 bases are TGCGCCAGCAGCGGGGGACAGGGGGCCTATAATTCACCCCTCCACTTT.

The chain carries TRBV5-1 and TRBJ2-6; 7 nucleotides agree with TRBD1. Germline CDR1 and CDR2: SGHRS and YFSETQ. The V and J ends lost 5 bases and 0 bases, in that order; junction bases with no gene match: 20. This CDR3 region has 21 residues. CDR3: CASSLTGQAGMDFSGANVLTF. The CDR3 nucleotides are TGCGCCAGCAGTCTTACCGGACAGGCAGGAATGGATTTCTCTGGGGCCAACGTCCTGACTTTC.

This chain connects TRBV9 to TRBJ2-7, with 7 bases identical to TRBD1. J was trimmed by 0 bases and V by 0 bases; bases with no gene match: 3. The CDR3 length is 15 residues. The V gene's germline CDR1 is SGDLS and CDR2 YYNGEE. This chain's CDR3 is CASSVDQGVSYEQYF. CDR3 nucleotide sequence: TGTGCCAGCAGCGTAGACCAGGGGGTCTCCTACGAGCAGTACTTC.

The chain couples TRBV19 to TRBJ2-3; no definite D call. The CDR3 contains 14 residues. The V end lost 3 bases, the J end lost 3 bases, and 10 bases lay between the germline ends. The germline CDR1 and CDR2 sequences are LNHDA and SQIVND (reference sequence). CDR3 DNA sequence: TGTGCCAGTAGTATTCAAGCAGTTACAGATACGCAGTATTTT. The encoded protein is CASSIQAVTDTQYF. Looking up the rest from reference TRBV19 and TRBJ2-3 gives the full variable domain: DGGITQSPKYLFRKEGQNVTLSCEQNLNHDAMYWYRQDPGQGLRLIYYSQIVNDFQKGDIAEGYSVSREKKESFPLTVTSAQKNPTAFYLCASSIQAVTDTQYFGPGTRLTVL.

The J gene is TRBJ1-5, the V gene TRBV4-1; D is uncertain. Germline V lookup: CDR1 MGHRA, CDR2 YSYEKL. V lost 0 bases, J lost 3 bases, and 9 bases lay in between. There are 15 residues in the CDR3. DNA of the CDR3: TGCGCCAGCAGCCAAGATAAGTCCCCCAATCAGCCCCAGCATTTT. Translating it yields CASSQDKSPNQPQHF.

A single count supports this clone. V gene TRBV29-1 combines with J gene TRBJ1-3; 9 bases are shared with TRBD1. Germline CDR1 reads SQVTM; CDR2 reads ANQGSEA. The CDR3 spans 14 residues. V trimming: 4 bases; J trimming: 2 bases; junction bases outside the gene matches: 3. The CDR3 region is CSVGDRVTGNTIYF. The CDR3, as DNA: TGCAGCGTTGGGGACAGGGTAACTGGAAACACCATATATTTT.

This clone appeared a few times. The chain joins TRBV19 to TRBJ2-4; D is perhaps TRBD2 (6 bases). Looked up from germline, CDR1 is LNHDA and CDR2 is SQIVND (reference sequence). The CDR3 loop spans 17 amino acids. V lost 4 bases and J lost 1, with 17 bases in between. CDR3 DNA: TGTGCCAGTAGTACCGGGACTGGACGGGGGGCCAAAAACATTCAGTACTTC. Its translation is CASSTGTGRGAKNIQYF.

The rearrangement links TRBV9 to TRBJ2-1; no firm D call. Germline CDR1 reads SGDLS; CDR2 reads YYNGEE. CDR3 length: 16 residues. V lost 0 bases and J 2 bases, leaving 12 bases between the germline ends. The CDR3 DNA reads TGTGCCAGCAGCGTAGCTATTGACGGGCCCTACAATGAGCAGTTCTTC. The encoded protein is CASSVAIDGPYNEQFF.

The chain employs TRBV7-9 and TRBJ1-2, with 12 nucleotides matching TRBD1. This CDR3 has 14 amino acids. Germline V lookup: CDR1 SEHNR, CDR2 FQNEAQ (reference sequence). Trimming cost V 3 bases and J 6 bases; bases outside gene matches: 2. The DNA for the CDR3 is TGTGCCAGCAGCTTTGGGACAGGGGGCGATGGCTACACCTTC. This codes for CASSFGTGGDGYTF.

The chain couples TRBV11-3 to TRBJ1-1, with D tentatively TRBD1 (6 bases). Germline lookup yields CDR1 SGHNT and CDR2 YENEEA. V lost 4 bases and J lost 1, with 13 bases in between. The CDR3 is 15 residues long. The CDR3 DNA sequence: TGTGCCAGCAGCTACAGGACAGAGCGGAACACTGAAGCTTTCTTT. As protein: CASSYRTERNTEAFF.

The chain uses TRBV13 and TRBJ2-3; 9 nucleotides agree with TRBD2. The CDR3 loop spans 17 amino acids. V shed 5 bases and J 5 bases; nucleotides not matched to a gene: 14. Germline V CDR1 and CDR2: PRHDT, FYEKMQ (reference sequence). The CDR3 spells CASSPGGWRGGRDTQYF. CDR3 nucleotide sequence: TGTGCCAGCAGCCCCGGCGGTTGGCGGGGGGGCCGAGATACGCAGTATTTT.

CDR3 protein: CASSLGRQGDEQYF. The CDR3 DNA reads as TGTGCCAGCAGCTTAGGTAGACAGGGCGACGAGCAGTACTTC. J is TRBJ2-7 and V is TRBV7-9, with 7 nucleotides matching TRBD1. Germline V CDR1 and CDR2: SEHNR, FQNEAQ (reference sequence). The CDR3 length is 14 residues. J was trimmed by 5 bases and V by 1 base; bases with no gene match: 5.

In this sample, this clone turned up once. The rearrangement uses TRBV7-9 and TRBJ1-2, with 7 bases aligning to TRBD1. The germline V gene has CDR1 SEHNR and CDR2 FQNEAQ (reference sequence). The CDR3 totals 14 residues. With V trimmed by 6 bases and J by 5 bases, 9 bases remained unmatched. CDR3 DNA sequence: TGTGCCAGCAGTCGGACGGCAGGGGGGTATGGCTACACCTTC. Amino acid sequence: CASSRTAGGYGYTF.

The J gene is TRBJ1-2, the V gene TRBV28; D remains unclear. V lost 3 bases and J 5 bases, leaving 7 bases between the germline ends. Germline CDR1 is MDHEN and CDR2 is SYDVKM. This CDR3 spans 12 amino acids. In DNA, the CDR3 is TGTGCCAGCAGTTTCCTGCAGTATGGCTACACCTTC. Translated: CASSFLQYGYTF.

DNA for the CDR3: TGTGCCAGCAGGTCCGACAGTTCGCGCGCGGAGACCCAGTACTTC. This encodes CASRSDSSRAETQYF. The chain uses TRBV7-2 and TRBJ2-5; D may be TRBD1 (5 bases). The CDR3 consists of 15 residues. Germline assignment: CDR1 SGHTA and CDR2 FQGNSA. V shed 6 bases and J shed 5 bases, with 19 bases lying between them.

The CDR3 region has the DNA TGTGCCAGCAGCAAGGGGCCCTCCTACGAGCAGTACTTC. It specifies CASSKGPSYEQYF. V and J are TRBV11-2 and TRBJ2-7, with D maybe TRBD1 (5 bases). Trimming took 5 bases from V and 0 from J, leaving 8 bases between them. Germline V lookup: CDR1 SGHAT, CDR2 FQNNGV. CDR3 size: 13 residues.

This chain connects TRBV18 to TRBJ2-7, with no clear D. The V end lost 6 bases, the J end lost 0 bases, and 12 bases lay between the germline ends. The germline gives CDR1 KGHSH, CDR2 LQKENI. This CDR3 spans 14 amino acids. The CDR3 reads CASSQEESSYEQYF. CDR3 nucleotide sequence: TGTGCCAGCTCCCAAGAGGAATCCTCCTACGAGCAGTACTTC.

The DNA of the CDR3 is TGTGCCAGCAGTGCAGCCAGTAGAAACACTGAAGCTTTCTTT. This sequence encodes CASSAASRNTEAFF. The V and J genes are TRBV6-1 and TRBJ1-1, with D unresolved. CDR1 and CDR2 from the germline V gene are MNHNS and SASEGT. This CDR3 is built from 14 residues. Trimming removed 4 bases at V and 2 bases at J, with 11 bases between.

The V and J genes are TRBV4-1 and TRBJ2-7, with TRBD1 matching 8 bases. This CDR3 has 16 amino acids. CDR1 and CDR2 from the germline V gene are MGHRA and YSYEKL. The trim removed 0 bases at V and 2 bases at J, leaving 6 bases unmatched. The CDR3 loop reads CASSQDPGGHAYEQYF. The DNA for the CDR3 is TGCGCCAGCAGCCAAGACCCAGGGGGCCATGCCTACGAGCAGTACTTC.

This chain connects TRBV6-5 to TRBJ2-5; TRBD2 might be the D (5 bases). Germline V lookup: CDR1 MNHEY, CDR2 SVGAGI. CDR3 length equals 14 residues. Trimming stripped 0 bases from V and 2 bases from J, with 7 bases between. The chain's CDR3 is CASSYSGDQETQYF. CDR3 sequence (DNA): TGTGCCAGCAGTTACTCCGGGGATCAAGAGACCCAGTACTTC.